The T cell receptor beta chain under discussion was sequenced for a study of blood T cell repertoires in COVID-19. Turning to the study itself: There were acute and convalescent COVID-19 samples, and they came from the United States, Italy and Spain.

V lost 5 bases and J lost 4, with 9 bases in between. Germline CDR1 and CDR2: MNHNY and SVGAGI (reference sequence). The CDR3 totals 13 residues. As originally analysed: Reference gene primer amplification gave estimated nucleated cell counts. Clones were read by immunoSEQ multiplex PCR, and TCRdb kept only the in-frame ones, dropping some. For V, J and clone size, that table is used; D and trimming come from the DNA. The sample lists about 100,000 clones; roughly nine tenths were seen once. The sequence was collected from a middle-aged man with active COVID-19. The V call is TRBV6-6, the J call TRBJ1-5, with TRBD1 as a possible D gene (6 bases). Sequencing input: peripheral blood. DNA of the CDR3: TGTGCCAGCAGTGGAACAGGGAATCAGCCCCAGCATTTT. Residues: CASSGTGNQPQHF.